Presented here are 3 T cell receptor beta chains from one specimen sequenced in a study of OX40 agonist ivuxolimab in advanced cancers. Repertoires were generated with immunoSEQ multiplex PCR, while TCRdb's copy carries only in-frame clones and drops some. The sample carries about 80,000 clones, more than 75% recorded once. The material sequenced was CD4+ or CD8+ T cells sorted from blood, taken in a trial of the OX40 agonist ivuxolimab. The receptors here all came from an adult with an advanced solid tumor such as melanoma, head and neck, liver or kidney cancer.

CDR3 residues: CASSFGTGGYNEQFF. CDR3 nucleotide sequence: TGTGCCAGCAGCTTTGGGACAGGGGGATACAATGAGCAGTTCTTC. V and J are TRBV7-2 and TRBJ2-1; 11 positions match TRBD1. V dropped 3 bases and J dropped 4; count of bases not matched to a gene: 2. Germline CDR1 reads SGHTA; CDR2 reads FQGNSA. The CDR3 runs 15 residues.

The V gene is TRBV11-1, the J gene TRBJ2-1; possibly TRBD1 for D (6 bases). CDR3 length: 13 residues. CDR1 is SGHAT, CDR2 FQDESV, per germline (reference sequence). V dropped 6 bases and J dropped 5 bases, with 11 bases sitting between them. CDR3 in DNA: TGTGCCAGCAGTACTGGACAGAACAATGAGCAGTTCTTC. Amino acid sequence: CASSTGQNNEQFF.

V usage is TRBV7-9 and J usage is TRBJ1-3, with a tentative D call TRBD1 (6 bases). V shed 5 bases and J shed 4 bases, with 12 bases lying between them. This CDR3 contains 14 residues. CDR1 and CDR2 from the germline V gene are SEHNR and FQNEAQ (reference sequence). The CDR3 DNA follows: TGTGCCAGCAGCCGTCACAGGGCCGGAAACACCATATATTTT. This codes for CASSRHRAGNTIYF.